This T cell receptor (beta chain) was captured in a study of cytomegalovirus exposure and HLA in healthy donors (dated by TCRdb to 2017 to 2019). Describing the broader study: According to an earlier analysis of 550 to 700 of the donors, 150 million to 200 million T cells yielded roughly 110 million unique TCR beta sequences and 276 Gb of sequence data. Of the approximately 400 genotyped donors, about 80% fell in the genetic ancestry cluster associated with self-reported Caucasian donors. To predict cytomegalovirus infection status, the study combined high-throughput TCR immunosequencing, statistical association of individual TCRs with disease status, and machine learning. Rather than using new phenotypic data, the later analysis identified candidate immune exposures from TCR beta sequences and from how often those sequences occurred across donors. The aim of the study was to test whether cataloging public T cell receptors could identify signatures of past pathogen exposure. All discovery cohort repertoires had been generated using a single sequencing platform. A separate validation cohort of more than 100 different subjects was used in addition to the roughly 640-subject first cohort. Approximately 310 gigabases of sequencing data and approximately 85 million unique TCR sequences were included in an early release covering 550 to 800 HLA-typed donors. Typing coverage differed by locus: A, B, C, DRB1 and DQB1 were typed in roughly 620-640 donors, DQA1 in approximately 520, DPA1 in some 600, and DPB1 in roughly 470. A few DR-DQ haplotypes were handled as single units for association and clustering because linkage in the cohort was strong. The study used immunosequencing to profile the T cell repertoires of 670 or so subjects and linked those repertoires to cytomegalovirus serostatus. To decide whether each TCR beta V gene segment behaved as functional or pseudogenic, an earlier analysis of some 600 of the donors relied on high-throughput TCR beta sequencing. Across under 500 genotyped donors of the cohort, an average of about 240,000 unique TCR beta nucleotide sequences per donor were sequenced, and roughly 20% of those sequences were non-productive. In a later analysis, previously published TCR beta repertoires from 670 or so donors were re-analyzed and high-resolution HLA genotyping was added so that TCR occurrence patterns could be studied. A later genetic analysis used genome-wide SNP genotypes for about 65% of the 666 donors, treating that subset as a discovery cohort. Donor age, sex, ethnicity and CMV serostatus were compiled alongside the repertoire data. Class I and class II HLA loci were covered by the typing at four-digit resolution.

The library was built by means of the immunoSEQ multiplex PCR assay. A mixture of 60 forward primers for TCR Vbeta segments and 13 reverse primers for TCR Jbeta segments was used in the multiplex PCR. A multiplex PCR assay on genomic DNA amplified the CDR3 region of rearranged TCR beta genes. The amplified TCR beta libraries were sequenced on the Illumina HiSeq System as 87-base-pair reads. In the paper's pipeline: A later analysis tallied approximately 87 million unique TCR beta chains across the 666 repertoires, and around 10 million of those chains were shared by two or more donors. Raw reads were error-corrected and collapsed into unique sequences by a nearest-neighbor algorithm in which closely related sequences were merged to remove PCR and sequencing errors. CDR3 sequences were aligned to IMGT reference sequences to assign V, D and J gene segments. For a sequence to be retained, at least a six-nucleotide match to both a V gene segment and a J gene segment was required. A rearrangement counted as productive if the CDR3 had no stop codons and remained in frame with V and J, and every other rearrangement counted as non-productive. CDR3 was defined by IMGT convention, running from the second conserved V-encoded cysteine to the conserved J-encoded phenylalanine. The earlier analysis of about 640 of the donors excluded any sequence lacking an unambiguous match to a single V gene segment. An earlier analysis of 587 of the donors classified V segments as functional when productive rearrangements were above 56.7% and as segregating when the standard deviation between donors was above 5%. To diagnose cytomegalovirus status from the catalog of TCR beta chain sequences, a statistical classification framework was built. In a later analysis, TCR nucleotide sequences were compared against IMGT/GENE-DB human TR gene sequences so that V and J genes could be assigned. Using the TCRdist pipeline, a later analysis assigned CDR3 sequences along with most-parsimonious VDJ recombination scenarios. In a later analysis, each TCR beta chain was defined by its CDR3 amino acid sequence together with its V-gene family, and reads without a unique V-gene family were excluded. A later analysis removed several hundred highly shared, low-generation-probability nucleotide sequences to deal with suspected cross-contamination and a sequencing artifact. For each public chain, a later analysis derived a clonal expansion index from normalized ranks of inferred template counts within each repertoire. A later analysis computed generation probabilities with a VDJ recombination model fitted to out-of-frame rearrangements, and checked the results against IGoR. In a later analysis, hypergeometric tests were used to score TCR-TCR, TCR-HLA and TCR-CMV co-occurrence, with a repertoire-size bias correction applied to TCR pairs. In a later analysis, false discovery rates were estimated by permuting HLA or CMV assignments 20 times. A later analysis grouped co-occurring TCRs with DBSCAN, adding TCRdist sequence similarity when clustering within HLA-allele-positive subsets. Repertoires with fewer than 30,000 or more than 120,000 public chains, plus five repertoires with anomalous nucleotide sharing, were excluded from co-occurrence clustering. TCRdb re-hosts the immuneACCESS table, in-frame sequences only. Its copies lack some clones; in the studies checked, an unresolved V gene accounts for under half of them, and the cause for the rest is not known. V and J calls and clone size are given by that table; D and trimming were obtained from the DNA. Within this sample are about 120,000 clones, with 70% to 85% of them counted one time only. Of the sample, roughly 6% falls within the top ten clones.

V is pruned by 1 base and J by 5 bases, leaving 4 bases of the junction without a gene match. The germline V gene yields SGHRS for CDR1 and YFSETQ for CDR2. The CDR3 has 14 amino acids, counting the end cysteine and phenylalanine. This entry keeps only the CDR3 DNA: 42 bases, framed from base 1. This clone showed up just once. Its antigen has not been determined. Base-call qualities are not available, and no considerably larger clone is one nucleotide away. Study-level results and caveats: The classifier was reported to diagnose cytomegalovirus status with high specificity and sensitivity in both the original and validation cohorts. Most TCR sequences were seen in very few donors, while some public TCRs were found in many individuals. A further reported finding was that TCR beta sequences accurately predicted the HLA-A and HLA-B alleles for most subjects in the first cohort. In a later analysis, TCR association rates were found to vary across HLA loci, with the most associated TCRs seen for DRB1 alleles and the fewest for HLA-C alleles. In the study, roughly 160 TCR beta chains were listed as associated with cytomegalovirus. In vitro tests confirmed that three of the cytomegalovirus-associated TCR beta chains recognize cytomegalovirus antigens. Because HLA typing was unavailable for some donors at each locus, only the typed subset was used in association tests. According to a later analysis, parvovirus B19, influenza, CMV and Epstein-Barr virus appeared linked to several top co-occurrence clusters. Because the 87-base-pair reads could not distinguish some IMGT-functional V segments, including TRBV6-2 and TRBV6-3, those segments were excluded. Compared with equally common non-associated chains, HLA-associated TCR beta chains in a later analysis were more clonally expanded and had lower generation probabilities. In a later genetic analysis, fewer N-insertions in productive TCRs were reported among donors in an Asian-associated ancestry cluster than the approximately 670-donor mean. Broadly in line with IMGT annotations, most TCR beta V segments showed up in productive rearrangements about 90% or about 30% of the time in an earlier analysis of under 700 of the donors. An association between a missense DCLRE1C variant and V-gene and J-gene trimming of TCR beta chains was found in a later genetic analysis and replicated in an independent cohort. Correlated functional status among segregating V segments might be attributable to linkage disequilibrium, but an unknown experimental factor could not be ruled out. The authors suggested that the approach could potentially be extended to other disease states and immunological phenotypes. In a later analysis, most CMV-associated TCR beta chains were found to appear HLA-restricted, with HLA associations seemingly driven largely by CMV exposure. Specific HLA alleles were associated with around 18,000 TCR beta sequences at a false discovery rate of 0.05 in a later analysis. Strong co-occurrence of HLA alleles, especially DR and DQ, made assigning TCR associations to individual alleles difficult. In this cohort, only TCR beta chains were sequenced, and detectable features were limited by the absence of alpha or paired-chain data. Immune exposure information for the cohort was limited to CMV serostatus. Sequencing depth was assumed to be roughly uniform across donors in the presence/absence analyses, though that assumption may not hold. Because counts were too low, 15 to 20 rarely observed V segments, including chromosome 9 orphons, were excluded from the earlier analysis of a few hundred of the donors. A cluster of highly shared sequence variants was judged likely to be a technical artifact of the sequencing pipeline.

The cohort comprised 550 to 700 healthy bone marrow donors. Cohort members were all nominally healthy when sampled, although unrecorded immune exposures were likely present. The donor was CMV seropositive and was included in the group of approximately 310 seropositive cohort members. Each donor provided a peripheral blood sample, and peripheral blood mononuclear cells were used for TCR beta sequencing. The Qiagen DNeasy Blood Extraction Kit was used to extract genomic DNA from the blood cell samples. Sequenced material: PBMCs. The chain was built from TRBV5-1 and TRBJ2-7, with 9 junctional bases fitting TRBD1. The clonotype was recovered from a man aged 18-30 years in good health and CMV-seropositive. The CDR3 protein is CASSLWDRVNEQYF. The nucleotide sequence is given as TGCGCCAGCAGCTTGTGGGACAGGGTCAACGAGCAGTACTTC. When the CDR3 is completed using the reference TRBV5-1 and TRBJ2-7 genes on either side, the full variable domain is KAGVTQTPRYLIKTRGQQVTLSCSPISGHRSVSWYQQTPGQGLQFLFEYFSETQRNKGNFPGRFSGRQFSNSRSEMNVSTLELGDSALYLCASSLWDRVNEQYFGPGTRLTVT.